This T cell receptor (beta chain) was sequenced in a study of blood T cells in healthy people across ages. Regarding the study as a whole: Investigators viewed diversity estimates from one million T cells as underestimates, the study reported.

About this clonotype itself: Its antigen is not known.

Primers used in a second PCR of roughly 6 to 11 cycles were a sample-barcoded 5' primer and a J-beta primer mix. TCRdb ran MiXCR on the 5' RACE reads and lists one entry per CDR3 protein. This table has about 590,000 distinct CDR3 sequences, about 30% appearing once. CDR1 and CDR2 from the germline V gene are SQVTM and ANQGSEA. The CDR3 totals 13 residues. The V end was cut by 1 base, the J end by 13 bases, with 19 bases between. This TCR came from a woman older than 75 in good health. This chain joins TRBV29-1 and TRBJ1-2, with a weak D call TRBD1 (5 bases). Sequenced input: blood. DNA for the CDR3: TGCAGCGTTGAAGCAGGATTGGGGACGAGCTGCACCTTC. Protein sequence: CSVEAGLGTSCTF.